One and the same sample provided the 30 T cell receptor beta chains below, sequenced in a study of technical replicates of blood from a handful of donors. Libraries were prepared by immunoSEQ multiplex PCR; TCRdb keeps only in-frame clonotypes and omits some of them. The sample lists about 99,000 clones; 95% were seen once. The sample comprised T cells isolated from PBMCs. These receptors all stem from a human donor in good health.

The rearrangement joins TRBV27 to TRBJ2-6, with D possibly matching TRBD1 (6 bases). Germline V gene data show CDR1 as MNHEY and CDR2 as SMNVEV (reference sequence). Trimming left V 8 bases short and J 0 bases short, with 8 bases between. CDR3 length: 14 residues. The CDR3 is CASRTVSGANVLTF. As DNA, the CDR3 is TGTGCCAGCCGGACAGTCTCTGGGGCCAACGTCCTGACTTTC. The whole variable domain, filled in from reference TRBV27 and TRBJ2-6, reads EAQVTQNPRYLITVTGKKLTVTCSQNMNHEYMSWYRQDPGLGLRQIYYSMNVEVTDKGDVPEGYKVSRKEKRNFPLILESPSPNQTSLYFCASRTVSGANVLTFGAGSRLTVL.

This chain links TRBV30 with TRBJ2-5; TRBD1 might be the D (7 bases). CDR1 and CDR2 from the germline V gene are GTSNPN and SVGIG (reference sequence). The CDR3 is made up of 13 amino acids. V dropped 3 bases and J dropped 5 bases, with 13 bases sitting between them. CDR3: CAWSGGGRETQYF. The CDR3 nucleotides are TGTGCCTGGAGCGGAGGGGGCAGGGAGACCCAGTACTTC.

The gene calls are TRBV10-2 and TRBJ2-3; 8 bases are shared with TRBD2. V dropped 2 bases and J dropped 0; count of bases not matched to a gene: 16. The CDR3 totals 20 residues. The germline V gene encodes CDR1 WSHSY and CDR2 SAAADI. The CDR3 DNA reads TGCGCCAGCAGTGAGGTTGGTAGCGGGGCCGAATACGTTAGCACAGATACGCAGTATTTT. It is translated as CASSEVGSGAEYVSTDTQYF.

In DNA, the CDR3 is TGTGCCAGCAGCAGCTTACAAGAGGCGCCCGGGGAGCTGTTTTTT. This sequence encodes CASSSLQEAPGELFF. This chain uses TRBV7-6 with TRBJ2-2; D remains unclear. Trimming pared 5 bases from V and 6 bases from J, leaving 16 bases between. CDR3 length equals 15 residues. CDR1 is SGHVS, CDR2 FNYEAQ, per germline.

This clone showed up just once. The chain recombines TRBV11-2 with TRBJ2-2, with a possible D match to TRBD2 (5 bases). V was pared by 4 bases and J by 5 bases, with 17 bases between. The germline V gene encodes CDR1 SGHAT and CDR2 FQNNGV. The CDR3 sequence is 16 residues long. CDR3 bases: TGTGCCAGCAGCTCAGACGAGGGCAGGTGGACCGGGGAGCTGTTTTTT. It codes for CASSSDEGRWTGELFF. Together with reference TRBV11-2 and TRBJ2-2, the CDR3 gives the full variable domain: EAGVAQSPRYKIIEKRQSVAFWCNPISGHATLYWYQQILGQGPKLLIQFQNNGVVDDSQLPKDRFSAERLKGVDSTLKIQPAKLEDSAVYLCASSSDEGRWTGELFFGEGSRLTVL.

This clone is a singleton in its sample. This chain uses TRBV6-5 with TRBJ1-2; weak D call: TRBD1 (5 bases). Germline-derived CDR1 and CDR2 are MNHEY and SVGAGI. The ends were cut back, 6 bases at V and 4 bases at J, with 15 bases in the middle. The CDR3 contains 14 residues. In nucleotides, the CDR3 is TGTGCCAGCAGATACCTCTCAGGGTTCTATGGCTACACCTTC. It translates to CASRYLSGFYGYTF.

V usage is TRBV10-3 and J usage is TRBJ2-2, with 11 positions matching TRBD1. Germline V gene data show CDR1 as ENHRY and CDR2 as SYGVKD. V gave up 8 bases and J gave up 3 bases; unmatched junction bases: 2. CDR3 length: 14 residues. CDR3 sequence reads: CAISGQGDTGELFF. CDR3 DNA: TGTGCCATCTCGGGACAGGGGGACACCGGGGAGCTGTTTTTT.

V is TRBV11-2 and J is TRBJ2-7; 11 bases fit TRBD1. Germline assignment: CDR1 SGHAT and CDR2 FQNNGV. This CDR3 is 15 amino acids long. Trimming took 5 bases from V and 4 from J; bases not matched to a gene: 7. CDR3 bases: TGTGCCAGCAGCCTGGGGACAGGGGGAGGGTACGAGCAGTACTTC. It codes for CASSLGTGGGYEQYF. Full variable domain (remainder filled in from reference TRBV11-2 and TRBJ2-7): EAGVAQSPRYKIIEKRQSVAFWCNPISGHATLYWYQQILGQGPKLLIQFQNNGVVDDSQLPKDRFSAERLKGVDSTLKIQPAKLEDSAVYLCASSLGTGGGYEQYFGPGTRLTVT.

This chain connects TRBV6-6 to TRBJ1-5; no reliable D call. Trimming took off 0 bases at V and 15 bases at J, with 9 bases between the two ends. The CDR3 extends over 11 amino acids. Germline CDR1 reads MNHNY; CDR2 reads SVGAGI (reference sequence). CDR3 DNA sequence: TGTGCCAGCAGTTACTCGCGGGGTTGGCATTTT. Translated: CASSYSRGWHF.

V and J are TRBV11-2 and TRBJ2-7, with D uncertain. Germline V gene sequence: CDR1 SGHAT, CDR2 FQNNGV. Trimming stripped 4 bases from V and 2 bases from J, with 12 bases between. The CDR3 extends over 14 amino acids. Written as DNA, the CDR3 is TGTGCCAGCAGCTCATATCAGGATACCTACGAGCAGTACTTC. It encodes CASSSYQDTYEQYF.

The CDR3 nucleotides read TGCGCCACCGCAACTTCCCTCCAAGAGACCCAGTACTTC. Its protein product is CATATSLQETQYF. J is TRBJ2-5 and V is TRBV5-1; D is uncertain. V shed 9 bases and J shed 1 base, with 13 bases lying between them. Germline V lookup: CDR1 SGHRS, CDR2 YFSETQ. The CDR3 consists of 13 residues.

This chain links TRBV5-6 with TRBJ1-3, with 7 bases aligning to TRBD1. The V gene's germline CDR1 is SGHDT and CDR2 YYEEEE. This CDR3 spans 16 amino acids. V lost 4 bases to trimming and J lost 3 bases; unmatched junction nucleotides: 10. DNA of the CDR3: TGTGCCAGCAGCAGAAACAGGGGAGAAAGTGGAAACACCATATATTTT. It is translated as CASSRNRGESGNTIYF.

This chain connects TRBV4-2 to TRBJ2-1; 9 bases match TRBD2. Germline V CDR1 and CDR2: LGHNA, YNFKEQ. Unmatched junction bases numbered 8, after V lost 0 bases and J lost 5 bases. The CDR3 spans 17 residues. The DNA of the CDR3 is TGTGCCAGCAGCCAAGATAACACAGCGGGGGGAGACAATGAGCAGTTCTTC. Its protein is CASSQDNTAGGDNEQFF.

The DNA for the CDR3 is TGTGCCAGCAGTTTAGCGGGGTGGGGCACAGATACGCAGTATTTT. Its translation is CASSLAGWGTDTQYF. The chain has TRBV2 and TRBJ2-3; 8 nucleotides agree with TRBD2. The CDR3 totals 15 residues. The J segment lost 1 base and the V segment lost 5 bases, leaving 5 bases of the junction unmatched. CDR1 is SNHLY, CDR2 FYNNEI, per germline.

The chain joins TRBV14 to TRBJ2-7, with 7 bases identical to TRBD1. J was trimmed by 1 base and V by 0 bases; bases with no gene match: 6. Germline V gene data show CDR1 as SGHDN and CDR2 as FVKESK. CDR3 length: 16 amino acids. CDR3: CASSQETGAGSYEQYF. CDR3 DNA: TGTGCCAGCAGCCAAGAAACAGGGGCTGGGTCCTACGAGCAGTACTTC.

This chain uses TRBV19 with TRBJ2-2, with 10 bases that match TRBD2. Germline V gene sequence: CDR1 LNHDA, CDR2 SQIVND (reference sequence). V trimming: 3 bases; J trimming: 6 bases; junction bases outside the gene matches: 4. This CDR3 is 15 amino acids long. CDR3 in DNA: TGTGCCAGTAGTATCAGCGGGGGGGCTCCCGGGGAGCTGTTTTTT. Protein: CASSISGGAPGELFF.

In regard to this clone: Different DNA sequences within this sample yield the same CDR3. The rearrangement uses TRBV5-1 and TRBJ2-5; D uncertain. The CDR3 sequence is 13 residues long. Trimming shortened V by 0 bases and J by 2 bases, and 5 bases separated the two germline ends. CDR1 SGHRS and CDR2 YFSETQ come from the germline V gene. The CDR3, as DNA: TGCGCCAGCAGCTTGGACAGACAAGAGACCCAGTACTTC. Translation gives CASSLDRQETQYF.

The chain uses TRBV27 and TRBJ1-2, with unresolved D. The CDR3 length is 14 residues. Trimming took off 3 bases at V and 0 bases at J, with 8 bases between the two ends. In germline, CDR1 is MNHEY, CDR2 SMNVEV (reference sequence). In DNA form, the CDR3 reads TGTGCCAGCAGTTTCCAGGCATCTAACTATGGCTACACCTTC. Protein: CASSFQASNYGYTF.

The genes are TRBV6-5 and TRBJ2-7; 8 bases map to TRBD1. Germline trimming cut 5 bases from V and 2 bases from J; bases unmatched to any gene: 5. The CDR3 extends over 14 amino acids. Germline-derived CDR1 and CDR2 are MNHEY and SVGAGI. The chain's CDR3 is CASSRDRFTYEQYF. DNA of the CDR3: TGTGCCAGCAGTCGGGACAGGTTCACCTACGAGCAGTACTTC.

The CDR3 region has the DNA TGTGCCAGCAGCTTGGAAGGAGGGGACTATGGCTACACCTTC. This sequence encodes CASSLEGGDYGYTF. V and J are TRBV5-4 and TRBJ1-2; D possibly corresponds to TRBD1 (5 bases). The germline V gene encodes CDR1 SGHNT and CDR2 YYREEE (reference sequence). The CDR3 length is 14 residues. V lost 0 bases and J lost 3, with 9 bases in between. The whole variable domain, remainder taken from reference TRBV5-4 and TRBJ1-2, is ETGVTQSPTHLIKTRGQQVTLRCSSQSGHNTVSWYQQALGQGPQFIFQYYREEENGRGNFPPRFSGLQFPNYSSELNVNALELDDSALYLCASSLEGGDYGYTFGSGTRLTVV.

The chain combines TRBV6-4 with TRBJ2-1; 11 bases are a match to TRBD2. From germline, CDR1 is MRHNA and CDR2 SNTAGT. V gave up 6 bases and J gave up 13 bases; unmatched junction bases: 17. The CDR3 is 16 residues long. The CDR3 here is CASSDTSGSYPRGQFF. The CDR3 DNA reads as TGTGCCAGCAGCGATACTAGCGGGAGTTATCCAAGGGGTCAGTTCTTC.

The chain uses TRBV9 and TRBJ2-7; TRBD1 matches 7 bases. This CDR3 spans 15 amino acids. Germline-derived CDR1 and CDR2 are SGDLS and YYNGEE. The V and J ends lost 2 bases and 3 bases, in that order; junction bases with no gene match: 8. The CDR3 nucleotides read TGTGCCAGCAGCGTCCTTACAGGGGACCTCTACGAGCAGTACTTC. Its protein is CASSVLTGDLYEQYF.

This sequence joins TRBV25-1 and TRBJ1-2, with D hard to call. This CDR3 is built from 11 residues. Trimming pared 2 bases from V and 7 bases from J, leaving 5 bases between. In germline, CDR1 is MGHDK, CDR2 SYGVNS. CDR3 amino acids: CASSEGVGYTF. The DNA for the CDR3 is TGTGCCAGCAGTGAAGGAGTTGGCTACACCTTC.

The CDR3: CASSSPLRAFF. CDR3 nucleotides: TGTGCCAGCAGCTCCCCTTTGCGGGCTTTCTTT. The V and J genes are TRBV28 and TRBJ1-1; D call uncertain. Germline V CDR1 and CDR2: MDHEN, SYDVKM. The CDR3 sequence is 11 residues long. V dropped 6 bases and J dropped 11 bases, with 13 bases sitting between them.

Worth noting for this clone: The same CDR3 arises from other DNA sequences in this sample as well. The genes are TRBV9 and TRBJ2-2; TRBD2 matches at 15 bases. V trimming: 3 bases; J trimming: 2 bases; junction bases outside the gene matches: 11. Germline-derived CDR1 and CDR2 are SGDLS and YYNGEE. This CDR3 comprises 20 residues. The CDR3: CASSAHHGLAGGANTGELFF. The CDR3 DNA follows: TGTGCCAGCAGCGCCCACCACGGACTAGCGGGGGGGGCCAACACCGGGGAGCTGTTTTTT.

The chain uses TRBV29-1 and TRBJ2-7, with 12 bases aligning to TRBD2. This CDR3 is built from 15 residues. Germline V gene sequence: CDR1 SQVTM, CDR2 ANQGSEA. The V segment lost 5 bases and the J segment 2 bases; nucleotides outside the gene matches: 7. Here the CDR3 DNA reads TGCAGCGTTCGCCGTGGACTAGCGGGGACCTACGAGCAGTACTTC. Translated: CSVRRGLAGTYEQYF.

The rearrangement uses TRBV5-1 and TRBJ2-5; D uncertain. The CDR3 contains 13 residues. V lost 1 base, J lost 1 base, and 5 bases lay in between. Germline lookup yields CDR1 SGHRS and CDR2 YFSETQ. The CDR3 DNA reads as TGCGCCAGCAGCTTGTCCTCCCAAGAGACCCAGTACTTC. It encodes CASSLSSQETQYF.

The V gene is TRBV28, the J gene TRBJ2-1, with D perhaps TRBD2 (5 bases). CDR1 and CDR2 from the germline V gene are MDHEN and SYDVKM. There are 14 residues in the CDR3. V dropped 8 bases and J dropped 4 bases, with 15 bases sitting between them. The CDR3 DNA reads TGTGCCAGCCTTTCATATACGGGGTACAATGAGCAGTTCTTC. The encoded protein is CASLSYTGYNEQFF.

This chain links TRBV5-1 with TRBJ1-2, with D possibly being TRBD1 (6 bases). The germline V and J ends were trimmed by 0 bases and 4 bases, with 16 bases remaining between them. This CDR3 spans 16 amino acids. Per the germline V gene, CDR1 is SGHRS and CDR2 is YFSETQ. CDR3 sequence (DNA): TGCGCCAGCAGCTTGGGAACAGGGCCCGAAATCTATGGCTACACCTTC. This codes for CASSLGTGPEIYGYTF.

This sequence joins TRBV19 and TRBJ2-1; no firm D call. Trimming removed 4 bases at V and 7 bases at J, with 14 bases between. The CDR3 covers 14 residues. Looked up from germline, CDR1 is LNHDA and CDR2 is SQIVND (reference sequence). CDR3 DNA: TGTGCCAGTAGTAGAACGTACACGGAGAATGAGCAGTTCTTC. Its translation is CASSRTYTENEQFF. The full variable domain, completed using reference TRBV19 and TRBJ2-1, is DGGITQSPKYLFRKEGQNVTLSCEQNLNHDAMYWYRQDPGQGLRLIYYSQIVNDFQKGDIAEGYSVSREKKESFPLTVTSAQKNPTAFYLCASSRTYTENEQFFGPGTRLTVL.